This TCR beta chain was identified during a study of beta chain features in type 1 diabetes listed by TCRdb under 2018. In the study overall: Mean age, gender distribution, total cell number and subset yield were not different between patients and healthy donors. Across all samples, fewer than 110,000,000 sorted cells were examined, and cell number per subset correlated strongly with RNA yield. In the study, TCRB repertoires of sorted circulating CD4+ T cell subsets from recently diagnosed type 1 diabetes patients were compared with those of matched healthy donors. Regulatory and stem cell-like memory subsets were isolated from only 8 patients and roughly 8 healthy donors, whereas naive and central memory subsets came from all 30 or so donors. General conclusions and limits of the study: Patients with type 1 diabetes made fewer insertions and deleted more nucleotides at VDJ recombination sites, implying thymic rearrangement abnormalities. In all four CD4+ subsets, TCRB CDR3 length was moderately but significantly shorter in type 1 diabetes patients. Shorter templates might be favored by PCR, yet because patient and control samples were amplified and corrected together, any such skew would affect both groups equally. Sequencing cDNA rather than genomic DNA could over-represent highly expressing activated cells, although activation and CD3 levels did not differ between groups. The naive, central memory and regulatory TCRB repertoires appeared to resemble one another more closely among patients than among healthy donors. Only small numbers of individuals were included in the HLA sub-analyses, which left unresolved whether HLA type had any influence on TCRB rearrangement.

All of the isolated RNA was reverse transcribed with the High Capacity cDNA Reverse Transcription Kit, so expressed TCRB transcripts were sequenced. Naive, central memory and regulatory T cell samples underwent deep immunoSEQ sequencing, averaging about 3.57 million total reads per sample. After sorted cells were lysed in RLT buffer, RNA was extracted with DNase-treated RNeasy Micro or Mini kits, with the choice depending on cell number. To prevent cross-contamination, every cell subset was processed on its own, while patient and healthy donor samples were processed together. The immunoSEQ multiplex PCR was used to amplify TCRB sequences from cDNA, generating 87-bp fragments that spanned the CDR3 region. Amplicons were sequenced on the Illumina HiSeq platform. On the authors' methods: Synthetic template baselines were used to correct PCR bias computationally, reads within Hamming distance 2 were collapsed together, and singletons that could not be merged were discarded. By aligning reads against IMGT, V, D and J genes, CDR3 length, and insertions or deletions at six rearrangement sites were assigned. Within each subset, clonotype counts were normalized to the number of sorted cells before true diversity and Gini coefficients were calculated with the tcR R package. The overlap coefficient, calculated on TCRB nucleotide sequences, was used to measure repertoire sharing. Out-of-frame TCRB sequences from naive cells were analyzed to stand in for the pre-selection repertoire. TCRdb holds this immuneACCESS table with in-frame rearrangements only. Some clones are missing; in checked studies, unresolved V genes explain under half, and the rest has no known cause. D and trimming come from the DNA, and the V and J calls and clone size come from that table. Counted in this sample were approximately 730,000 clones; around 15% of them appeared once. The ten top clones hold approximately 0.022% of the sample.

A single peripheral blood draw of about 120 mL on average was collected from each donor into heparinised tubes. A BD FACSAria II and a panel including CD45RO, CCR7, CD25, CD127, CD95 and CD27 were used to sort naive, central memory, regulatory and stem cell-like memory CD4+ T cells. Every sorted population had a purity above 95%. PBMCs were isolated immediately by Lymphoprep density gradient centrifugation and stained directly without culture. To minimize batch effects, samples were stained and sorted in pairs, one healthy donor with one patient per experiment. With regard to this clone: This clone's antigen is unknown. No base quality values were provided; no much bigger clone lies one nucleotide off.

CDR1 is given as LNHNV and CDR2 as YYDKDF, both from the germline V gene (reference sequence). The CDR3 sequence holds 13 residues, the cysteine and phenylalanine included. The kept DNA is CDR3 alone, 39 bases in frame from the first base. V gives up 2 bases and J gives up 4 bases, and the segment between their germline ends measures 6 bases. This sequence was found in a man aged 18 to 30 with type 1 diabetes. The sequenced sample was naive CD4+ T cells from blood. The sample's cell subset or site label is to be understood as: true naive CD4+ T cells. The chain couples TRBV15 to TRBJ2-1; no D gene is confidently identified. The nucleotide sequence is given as TGTGCCACCAGCAGACCGACGTACAATGAGCAGTTCTTC. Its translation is CATSRPTYNEQFF.